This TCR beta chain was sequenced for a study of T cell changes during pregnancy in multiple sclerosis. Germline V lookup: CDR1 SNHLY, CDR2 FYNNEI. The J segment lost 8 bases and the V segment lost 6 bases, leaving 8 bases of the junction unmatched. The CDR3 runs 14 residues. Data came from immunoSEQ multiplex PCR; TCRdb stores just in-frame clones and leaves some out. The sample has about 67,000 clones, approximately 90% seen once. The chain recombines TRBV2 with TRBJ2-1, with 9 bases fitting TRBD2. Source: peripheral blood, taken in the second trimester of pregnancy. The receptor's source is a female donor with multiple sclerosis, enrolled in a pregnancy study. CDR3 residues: CASSGSGGRDEQFF. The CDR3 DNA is TGTGCCAGCAGCGGTAGCGGGGGACGGGATGAGCAGTTCTTC. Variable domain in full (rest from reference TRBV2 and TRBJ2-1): EPEVTQTPSHQVTQMGQEVILRCVPISNHLYFYWYRQILGQKVEFLVSFYNNEISEKSEIFDDQFSVERPDGSNFTLKIRSTKLEDSAMYFCASSGSGGRDEQFFGPGTRLTVL.